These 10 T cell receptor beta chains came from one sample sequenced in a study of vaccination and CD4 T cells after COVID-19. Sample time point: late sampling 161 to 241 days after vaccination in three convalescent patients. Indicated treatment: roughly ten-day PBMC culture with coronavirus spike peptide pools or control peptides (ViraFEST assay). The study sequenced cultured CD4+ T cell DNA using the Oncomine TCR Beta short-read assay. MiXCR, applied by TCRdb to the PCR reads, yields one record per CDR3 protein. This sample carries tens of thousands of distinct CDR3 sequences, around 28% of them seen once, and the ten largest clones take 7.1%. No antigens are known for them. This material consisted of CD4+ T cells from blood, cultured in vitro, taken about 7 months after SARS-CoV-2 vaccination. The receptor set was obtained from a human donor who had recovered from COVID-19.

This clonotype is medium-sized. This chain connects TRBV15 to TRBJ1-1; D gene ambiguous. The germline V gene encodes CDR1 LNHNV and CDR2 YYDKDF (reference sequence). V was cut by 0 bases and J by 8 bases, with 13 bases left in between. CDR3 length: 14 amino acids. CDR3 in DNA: TGTGCCACCAGCAGAGATCTCCTCGACCCGGAAGCTTTCTTT. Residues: CATSRDLLDPEAFF.

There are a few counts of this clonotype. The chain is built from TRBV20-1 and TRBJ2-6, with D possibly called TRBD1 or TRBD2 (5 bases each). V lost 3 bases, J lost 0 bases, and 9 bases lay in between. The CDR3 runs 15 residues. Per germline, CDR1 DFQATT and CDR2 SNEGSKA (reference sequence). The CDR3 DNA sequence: TGCAGTGCTAGGGGACGAAACTCTGGGGCCAACGTCCTGACTTTC. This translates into CSARGRNSGANVLTF.

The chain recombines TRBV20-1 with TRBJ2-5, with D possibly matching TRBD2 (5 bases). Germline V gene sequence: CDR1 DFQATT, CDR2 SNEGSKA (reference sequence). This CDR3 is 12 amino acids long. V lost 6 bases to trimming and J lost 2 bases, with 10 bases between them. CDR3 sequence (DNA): TGCAGTGCCGCCTGGGAGCAAGAGACCCAGTACTTC. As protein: CSAAWEQETQYF.

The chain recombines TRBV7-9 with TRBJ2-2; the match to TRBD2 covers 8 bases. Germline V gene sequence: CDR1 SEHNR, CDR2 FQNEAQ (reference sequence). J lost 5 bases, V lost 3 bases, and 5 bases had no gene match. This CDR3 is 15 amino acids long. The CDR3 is CASSFGLAWTGELFF. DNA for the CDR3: TGTGCCAGCAGCTTCGGACTAGCTTGGACCGGGGAGCTGTTTTTT.

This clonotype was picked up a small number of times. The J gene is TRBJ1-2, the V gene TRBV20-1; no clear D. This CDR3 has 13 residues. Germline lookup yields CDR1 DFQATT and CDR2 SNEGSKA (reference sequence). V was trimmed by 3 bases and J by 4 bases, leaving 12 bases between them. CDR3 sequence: CSASGDDRYGYTF. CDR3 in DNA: TGCAGTGCTAGCGGGGATGATCGCTATGGCTACACCTTC.

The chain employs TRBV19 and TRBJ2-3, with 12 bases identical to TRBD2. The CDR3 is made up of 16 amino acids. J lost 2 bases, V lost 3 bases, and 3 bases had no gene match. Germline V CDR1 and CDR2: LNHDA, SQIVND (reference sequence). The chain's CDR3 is CASSMRTSGDTDTQYF. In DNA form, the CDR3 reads TGTGCCAGTAGTATGCGGACTAGCGGGGACACAGATACGCAGTATTTT.

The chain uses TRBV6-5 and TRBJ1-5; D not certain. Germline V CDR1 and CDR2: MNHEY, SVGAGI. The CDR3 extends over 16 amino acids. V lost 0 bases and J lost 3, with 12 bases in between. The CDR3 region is CASSYSKGFDNQPQHF. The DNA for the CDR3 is TGTGCCAGCAGTTACTCGAAAGGGTTTGACAATCAGCCCCAGCATTTT.

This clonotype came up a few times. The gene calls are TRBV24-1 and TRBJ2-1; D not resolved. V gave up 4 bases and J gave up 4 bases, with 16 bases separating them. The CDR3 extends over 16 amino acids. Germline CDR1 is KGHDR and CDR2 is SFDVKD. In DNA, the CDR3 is TGTGCCACCAGTGACCGTACACCCTTGGGATACAATGAGCAGTTCTTC. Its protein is CATSDRTPLGYNEQFF.

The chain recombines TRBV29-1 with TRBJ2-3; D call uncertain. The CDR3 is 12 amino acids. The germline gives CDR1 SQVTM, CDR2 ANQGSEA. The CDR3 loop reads CSGNWEADTQYF. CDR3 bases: TGCAGTGGCAACTGGGAAGCAGATACGCAGTATTTT.

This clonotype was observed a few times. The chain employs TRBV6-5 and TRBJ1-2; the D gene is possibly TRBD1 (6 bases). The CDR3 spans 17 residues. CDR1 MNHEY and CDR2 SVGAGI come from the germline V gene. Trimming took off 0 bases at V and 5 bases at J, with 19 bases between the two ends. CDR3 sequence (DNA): TGTGCCAGCAGTTACTCGATTAGCGCACAGGGTGATTATGGCTACACCTTC. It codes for CASSYSISAQGDYGYTF.